The 9 T cell receptor beta chains below all came from one sample that was sequenced in a study of shared clonotypes between healthy human individuals. Generated by immunoSEQ multiplex PCR, the TCRdb table keeps only in-frame clones and is missing some. This sample has about 1.5 million clones, with 95% to 97% found just once. Sequenced: naive CD4+ T cells sorted from blood. Stated subset: CD45RA+ positively selected. The receptor source for this set is a man aged 30-40 years in good health.

The CDR3 sequence is CSATGYPNEKLFF. Here the CDR3 DNA reads TGCAGCGCCACCGGATACCCTAATGAAAAACTGTTTTTT. V is TRBV29-1 and J is TRBJ1-4; no definite D call. Trimming took 7 bases from V and 3 from J, leaving 12 bases between them. From germline, CDR1 is SQVTM and CDR2 ANQGSEA. The CDR3 has 13 residues.

The J gene is TRBJ1-1, the V gene TRBV5-1; D might be TRBD1 (6 bases). This CDR3 spans 14 amino acids. V dropped 7 bases and J dropped 3 bases, with 16 bases sitting between them. Germline-derived CDR1 and CDR2 are SGHRS and YFSETQ. CDR3 DNA sequence: TGCGCCAGCGGCGTACAGGGTGGGGACACTGAAGCTTTCTTT. Protein: CASGVQGGDTEAFF.

The J gene is TRBJ2-1, the V gene TRBV9, with 12 bases matching TRBD2. This CDR3 spans 15 amino acids. V was pared by 1 base and J by 8 bases, with 4 bases of the junction left unmatched. Germline V gene data show CDR1 as SGDLS and CDR2 as YYNGEE. Here the CDR3 DNA reads TGTGCCAGCAGCGTACTAGCGGGAGGGCGCCATGAGCAGTTCTTC. Amino acid sequence: CASSVLAGGRHEQFF.

The genes are TRBV5-1 and TRBJ1-4, with TRBD1 matching 9 bases. J was trimmed by 7 bases and V by 4 bases; bases with no gene match: 8. Germline-derived CDR1 and CDR2 are SGHRS and YFSETQ. The CDR3 has 15 amino acids. CDR3 coding DNA: TGCGCCAGCAGCGCCGAACAGGGGGCGAGTGAAAAACTGTTTTTT. It yields the protein CASSAEQGASEKLFF.

This sequence joins TRBV18 and TRBJ2-1; D remains unclear. V lost 0 bases and J 6 bases, leaving 18 bases between the germline ends. CDR1 is KGHSH and CDR2 is LQKENI in the germline V gene. The CDR3 is made up of 17 amino acids. The CDR3 nucleotides are TGTGCCAGCTCACCACCGGGGTTCGGTAGAACAGCCAATGAGCAGTTCTTC. It translates to CASSPPGFGRTANEQFF.

This chain connects TRBV5-4 to TRBJ1-2, with 7 positions matching TRBD1. Trimming cost V 3 bases and J 1 base; bases outside gene matches: 6. Germline values: CDR1 SGHNT, CDR2 YYREEE (reference sequence). This CDR3 is built from 15 residues. The CDR3 DNA follows: TGTGCCAGCAGCTCGACCGGGACAGTTAACTATGGCTACACCTTC. Translated: CASSSTGTVNYGYTF. Full variable domain (outside the CDR3, taken from reference TRBV5-4 and TRBJ1-2): ETGVTQSPTHLIKTRGQQVTLRCSSQSGHNTVSWYQQALGQGPQFIFQYYREEENGRGNFPPRFSGLQFPNYSSELNVNALELDDSALYLCASSSTGTVNYGYTFGSGTRLTVV.

The table lists this clone with a count of one. The chain is built from TRBV27 and TRBJ2-1; the match to TRBD2 covers 9 bases. Germline V CDR1 and CDR2: MNHEY, SMNVEV (reference sequence). V dropped 5 bases and J dropped 10; count of bases not matched to a gene: 12. The CDR3 sequence is 15 residues long. The CDR3 DNA reads as TGTGCCAGCAGTCGGGGGACTAGCTCTACAAACGAGCAGTTCTTC. It codes for CASSRGTSSTNEQFF.

The chain has TRBV4-3 and TRBJ2-2, with D maybe TRBD2 (6 bases). The ends were cut back, 3 bases at V and 6 bases at J, with 14 bases in the middle. Germline CDR1 is LGHNA and CDR2 is YSLEER. The length of the CDR3 is 15 residues. The DNA of the CDR3 is TGCGCCAGCAGCCAGAGGAGGGAGATGCCCGGGGAGCTGTTTTTT. This codes for CASSQRREMPGELFF.

Concerning this clone itself: Within the sample, other DNA sequences also encode this same CDR3. The V call is TRBV5-1, the J call TRBJ1-1; D is unclear. The V gene's germline CDR1 is SGHRS and CDR2 YFSETQ. The CDR3 loop spans 14 amino acids. V was clipped by 0 bases and J by 0 bases, with 6 bases between them. In DNA form, the CDR3 reads TGCGCCAGCAGCTTGGCGGTACTGAACACTGAAGCTTTCTTT. Its protein is CASSLAVLNTEAFF.